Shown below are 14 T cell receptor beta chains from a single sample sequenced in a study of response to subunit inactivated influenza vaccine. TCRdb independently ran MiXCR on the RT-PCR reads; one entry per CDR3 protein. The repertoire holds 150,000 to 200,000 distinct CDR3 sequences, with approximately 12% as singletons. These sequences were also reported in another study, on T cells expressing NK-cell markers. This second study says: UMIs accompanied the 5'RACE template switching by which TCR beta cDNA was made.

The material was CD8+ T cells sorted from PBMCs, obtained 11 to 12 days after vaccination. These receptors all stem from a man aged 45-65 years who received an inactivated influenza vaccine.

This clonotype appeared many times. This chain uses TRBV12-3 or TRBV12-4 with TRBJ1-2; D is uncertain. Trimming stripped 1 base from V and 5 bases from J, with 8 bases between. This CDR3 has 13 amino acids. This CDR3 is CASSLGLLYGYTF. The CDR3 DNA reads TGTGCCAGCAGTTTAGGACTTCTGTATGGCTACACCTTC.

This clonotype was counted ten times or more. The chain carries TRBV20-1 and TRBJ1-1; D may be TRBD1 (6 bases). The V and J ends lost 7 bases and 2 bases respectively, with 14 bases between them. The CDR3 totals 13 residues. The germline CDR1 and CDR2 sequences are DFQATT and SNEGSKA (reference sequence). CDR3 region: CSGWGGLNTEAFF. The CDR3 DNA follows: TGCAGTGGGTGGGGGGGCCTAAACACTGAAGCTTTCTTT.

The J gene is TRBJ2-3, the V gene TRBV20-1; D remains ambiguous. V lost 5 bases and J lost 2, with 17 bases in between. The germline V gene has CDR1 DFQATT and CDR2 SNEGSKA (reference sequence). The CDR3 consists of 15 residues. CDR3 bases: TGCAGTGCTGACTTTCACACCCTGCTCACAGATACGCAGTATTTT. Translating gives CSADFHTLLTDTQYF.

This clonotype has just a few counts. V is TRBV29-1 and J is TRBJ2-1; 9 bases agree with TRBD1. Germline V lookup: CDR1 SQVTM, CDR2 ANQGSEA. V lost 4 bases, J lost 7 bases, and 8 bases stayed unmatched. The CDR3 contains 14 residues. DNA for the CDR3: TGCAGCGTTGGGGGACAGGGCATTTGGAATGAGCAGTTCTTC. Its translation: CSVGGQGIWNEQFF.

The CDR3 DNA follows: TGTGCCAGCAGCGGGGGACTAGTGGAGACCCAGTACTTC. This sequence encodes CASSGGLVETQYF. The V and J genes are TRBV3-1 and TRBJ2-5; 8 bases agree with TRBD2. With V trimmed by 5 bases and J by 5 bases, 4 bases remained unmatched. Looked up from germline, CDR1 is LGHDT and CDR2 is YNNKEL (reference sequence). The CDR3 has 13 residues.

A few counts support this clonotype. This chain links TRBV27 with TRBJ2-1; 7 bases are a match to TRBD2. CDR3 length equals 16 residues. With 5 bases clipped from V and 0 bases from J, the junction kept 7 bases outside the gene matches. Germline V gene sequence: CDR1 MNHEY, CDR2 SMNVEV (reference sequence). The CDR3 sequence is CASSQLAESSYNEQFF. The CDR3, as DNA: TGTGCCAGCAGTCAGCTAGCGGAAAGCTCCTACAATGAGCAGTTCTTC.

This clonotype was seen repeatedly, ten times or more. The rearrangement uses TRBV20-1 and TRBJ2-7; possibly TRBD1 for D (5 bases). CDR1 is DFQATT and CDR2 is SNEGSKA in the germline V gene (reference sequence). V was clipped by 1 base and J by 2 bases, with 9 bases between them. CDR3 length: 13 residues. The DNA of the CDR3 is TGCAGTGCTAGAGTCAGGGTCACCTACGAGCAGTACTTC. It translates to CSARVRVTYEQYF.

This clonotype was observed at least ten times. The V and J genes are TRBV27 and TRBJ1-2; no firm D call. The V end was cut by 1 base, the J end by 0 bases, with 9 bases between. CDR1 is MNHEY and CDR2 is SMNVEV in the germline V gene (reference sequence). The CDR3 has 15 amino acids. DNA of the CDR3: TGTGCCAGCAGTTTATTCGGTTTAGCTAACTATGGCTACACCTTC. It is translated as CASSLFGLANYGYTF.

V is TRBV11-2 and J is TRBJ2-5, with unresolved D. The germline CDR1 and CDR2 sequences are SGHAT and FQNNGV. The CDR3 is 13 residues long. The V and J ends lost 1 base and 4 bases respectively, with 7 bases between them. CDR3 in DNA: TGTGCCAGCAGCTTAGTCGTACTAGAGACCCAGTACTTC. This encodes CASSLVVLETQYF.

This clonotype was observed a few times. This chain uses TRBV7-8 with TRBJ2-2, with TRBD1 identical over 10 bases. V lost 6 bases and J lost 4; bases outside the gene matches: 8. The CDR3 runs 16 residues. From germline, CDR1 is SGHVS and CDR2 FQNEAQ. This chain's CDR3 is CASSPRTGGATGELFF. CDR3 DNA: TGTGCCAGCAGTCCCCGGACAGGGGGTGCCACCGGGGAGCTGTTTTTT. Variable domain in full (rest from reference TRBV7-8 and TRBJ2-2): GAGVSQSPRYKVAKRGQDVALRCDPISGHVSLFWYQQALGQGPEFLTYFQNEAQLDKSGLPSDRFFAERPEGSVSTLKIQRTQQEDSAVYLCASSPRTGGATGELFFGEGSRLTVL.

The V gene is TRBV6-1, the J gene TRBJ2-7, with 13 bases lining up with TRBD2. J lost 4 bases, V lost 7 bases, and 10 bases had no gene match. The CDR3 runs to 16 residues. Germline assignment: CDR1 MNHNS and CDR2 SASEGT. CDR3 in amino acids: CASKGQGLAGRYEQYF. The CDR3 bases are TGTGCCAGCAAGGGACAGGGACTAGCGGGACGGTACGAGCAGTACTTC.

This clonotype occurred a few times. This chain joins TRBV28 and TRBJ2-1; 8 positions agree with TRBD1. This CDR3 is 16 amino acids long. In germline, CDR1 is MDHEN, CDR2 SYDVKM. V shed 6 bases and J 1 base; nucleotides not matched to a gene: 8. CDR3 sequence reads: CASREDRGVSYNEQFF. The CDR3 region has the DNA TGTGCCAGCAGAGAAGACAGGGGAGTTTCCTACAATGAGCAGTTCTTC.

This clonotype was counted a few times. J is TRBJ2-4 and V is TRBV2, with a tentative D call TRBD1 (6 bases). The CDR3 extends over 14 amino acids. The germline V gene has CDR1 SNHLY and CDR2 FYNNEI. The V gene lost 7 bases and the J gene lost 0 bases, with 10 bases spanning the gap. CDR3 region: CASISGVAKNIQYF. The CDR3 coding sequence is TGTGCCAGCATCTCAGGGGTAGCCAAAAACATTCAGTACTTC. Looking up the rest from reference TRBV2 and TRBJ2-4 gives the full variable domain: EPEVTQTPSHQVTQMGQEVILRCVPISNHLYFYWYRQILGQKVEFLVSFYNNEISEKSEIFDDQFSVERPDGSNFTLKIRSTKLEDSAMYFCASISGVAKNIQYFGAGTRLSVL.

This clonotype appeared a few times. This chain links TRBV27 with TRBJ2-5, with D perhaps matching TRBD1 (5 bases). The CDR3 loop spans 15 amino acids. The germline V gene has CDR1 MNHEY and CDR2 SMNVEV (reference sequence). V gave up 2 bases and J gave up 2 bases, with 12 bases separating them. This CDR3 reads CASSLLGQAQETQYF. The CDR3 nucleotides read TGTGCCAGCAGTTTACTCGGACAAGCGCAAGAGACCCAGTACTTC.